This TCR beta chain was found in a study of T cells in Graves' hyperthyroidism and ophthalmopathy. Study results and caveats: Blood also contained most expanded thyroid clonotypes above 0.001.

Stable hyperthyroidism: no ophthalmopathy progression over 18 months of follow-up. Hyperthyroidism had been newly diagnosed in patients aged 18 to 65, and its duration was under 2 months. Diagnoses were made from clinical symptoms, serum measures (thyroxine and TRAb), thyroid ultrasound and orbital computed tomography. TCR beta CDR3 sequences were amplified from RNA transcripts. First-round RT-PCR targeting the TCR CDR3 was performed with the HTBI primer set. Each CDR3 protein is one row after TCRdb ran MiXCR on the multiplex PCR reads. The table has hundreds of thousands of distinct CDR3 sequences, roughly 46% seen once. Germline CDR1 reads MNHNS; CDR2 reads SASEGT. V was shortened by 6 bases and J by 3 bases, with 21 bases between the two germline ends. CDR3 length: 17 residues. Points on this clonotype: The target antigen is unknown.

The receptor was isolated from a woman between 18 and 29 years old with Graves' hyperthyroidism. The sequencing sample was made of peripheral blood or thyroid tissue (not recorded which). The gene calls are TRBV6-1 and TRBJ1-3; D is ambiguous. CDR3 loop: CASSVASPLTLGNTIYF. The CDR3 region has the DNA TGTGCCAGCAGCGTAGCTTCCCCCCTCACCCTTGGAAACACCATATATTTT.